This T cell receptor (beta chain) comes out of a study of blood T cells in healthy people across ages. The study recruited healthy Caucasian donors from Russia who were aged roughly 6 to 95. Per-sample PBMC isolation yielded at least 7 million cells. This clonotype has ten or more counts. Antigen unknown. CDR1 is MGHRA, CDR2 YSYEKL, per germline. CDR3 length equals 13 residues. V lost 1 base and J 4 bases, leaving 8 bases between the germline ends. For the second PCR, which ran for about 7 to 11 cycles, a sample-barcoded 5' primer and a J-beta primer mix were used. Every molecule of cDNA carried a tag from a template-switch adaptor with 12 random nucleotides. TCRdb reanalysed the 5' RACE reads using MiXCR and keeps one entry per CDR3 protein. The data hold around 1,500,000 distinct CDR3 sequences, with 42% observed a single time. Study-wide findings and caveats: Higher diversity and more naive CD4+ cells were features of long-lived donors, compared to aged donors.

V gene TRBV4-1 combines with J gene TRBJ2-7; D is possibly TRBD2 (5 bases). The sequenced sample was blood. This receptor was identified in a woman between 18 and 29 years old in good health. CDR3 residues: CASSQVRGYEQYF. For the CDR3, the DNA is TGCGCCAGCAGCCAAGTCCGGGGATACGAGCAGTACTTC.